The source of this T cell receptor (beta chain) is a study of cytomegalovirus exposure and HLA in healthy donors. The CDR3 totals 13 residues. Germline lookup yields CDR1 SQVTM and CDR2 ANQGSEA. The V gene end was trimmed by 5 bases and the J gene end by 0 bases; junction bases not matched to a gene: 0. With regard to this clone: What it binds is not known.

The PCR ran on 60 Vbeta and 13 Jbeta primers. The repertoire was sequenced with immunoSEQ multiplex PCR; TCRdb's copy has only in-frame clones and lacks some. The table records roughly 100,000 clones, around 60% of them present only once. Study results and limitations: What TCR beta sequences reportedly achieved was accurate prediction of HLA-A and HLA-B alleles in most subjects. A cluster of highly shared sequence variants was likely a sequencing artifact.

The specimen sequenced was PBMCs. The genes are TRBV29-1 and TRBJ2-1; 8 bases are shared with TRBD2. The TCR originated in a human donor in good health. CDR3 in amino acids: CSVLAGSYNEQFF. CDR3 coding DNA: TGCAGCGTTCTAGCGGGCTCCTACAATGAGCAGTTCTTC.